These T cell receptor beta chains were read from a single sample in a study of T cell repertoires in cytomegalovirus infection. TCRdb analysed the reads with MiXCR anew, one entry per CDR3 protein. The sample has 400,000 or so distinct CDR3 sequences; roughly a third are singletons. Sequencing was carried out using PBMCs. All receptors derive from a human donor in good health (CMV status not recorded). Some clones in this sample may be carry-over from other donors' samples. Both conserved end residues are part of each CDR3. The D gene is left open where the match is weak. Where a row states a size, it is once, few, many or the class of an expanded clone; other rows omit it.

j_gene	v_gene	d_gene	len	abundance	CDR3nt	CDR3aa
TRBJ2-5	TRBV5-6	NA	14	NA	TGTGCCAGCAGCTTTTGGGGTATTGGAGATACCCAGTACTTC	CASSFWGIGDTQYF
TRBJ1-2	TRBV12-3/TRBV12-4	NA	12	NA	TGTGCCAGCAGTTTTTCAAGGGGCGGCTACAGCTTC	CASSFSRGGYSF
TRBJ1-5	TRBV25-1	NA	13	NA	TGTGCAAGCAGTGGGATCGACAGAGGGCCCCATCATTTT	CASSGIDRGPHHF
TRBJ2-4	TRBV7-2	NA	17	many	TGTGCCAGCAGCTTAGTGGGGACCGGGGCCCTCCAAAACATTCAGTACTTC	CASSLVGTGALQNIQYF
TRBJ2-1	TRBV19	NA	14	NA	TGTGCCAGTAGTCATGGGGAATCCTACAATGAGCAGTTCTTC	CASSHGESYNEQFF
TRBJ2-7	TRBV4-3	TRBD1	14	NA	TGCGCCAGCAGCCTAACGACAGGGTCTTACGAGCAGTACTTC	CASSLTTGSYEQYF
TRBJ2-3	TRBV11-2	NA	15	NA	TGTGCCAGCAGCTTAGAGGCGGACCCCACAGATACGACGTATTTT	CASSLEADPTDTTYF
TRBJ1-1	TRBV28	NA	12	many	TGTGCCAGCAGCCGAATTCGCAGGCGGGCTTTCTTT	CASSRIRRRAFF
TRBJ2-2	TRBV7-3	NA	14	NA	TGTGCCAGCAGCTTTCTTAGACAGGCCGGGGAGCTGTTTTTT	CASSFLRQAGELFF
TRBJ2-3	TRBV6-1	NA	15	few	TGTGCCAGCAGTGAACAGCCGACCGCGACAGATACGCAGTATTTT	CASSEQPTATDTQYF
TRBJ2-7	TRBV25-1	TRBD1	15	NA	TGTGCCAGCAGTGACCAACAGGGGGTGGGATACGAGCAGTACTTC	CASSDQQGVGYEQYF
TRBJ2-7	TRBV6-1	NA	14	few	TGTGCCAGCAGACAACAGGTTAACACCTACGATCAGTACTTC	CASRQQVNTYDQYF
TRBJ2-3	TRBV19	NA	14	few	TGTGCCAGTAGACCCGAGACAAGCACAGATACGCAGTATTTT	CASRPETSTDTQYF
TRBJ2-3	TRBV7-6	TRBD2	16	few	TGTGCCAGCAGCCTAGGGGCGCGGGGGAGCACAGATACGCAGTATTTT	CASSLGARGSTDTQYF